A single sample is the source of the 25 T cell receptor beta chains below, sequenced in a study of blood T cells in healthy people across ages. A J-beta primer mix and a sample-barcoded 5' primer were used in a second PCR of roughly 6 to 12 cycles. TCRdb reanalysed the 5' RACE reads using MiXCR and keeps one entry per CDR3 protein. The repertoire holds 1.5 million to 2 million distinct CDR3 sequences, 30% to 35% seen once, with around 11% in the top ten. The specimen was blood. The receptors shown here come from a woman aged 25 to 45 in good health.

This clonotype has just a few counts. The rearrangement uses TRBV9 and TRBJ1-2; no clear D. V gave up 0 bases and J gave up 6 bases, with 6 bases separating them. This CDR3 is built from 12 residues. Germline loops: CDR1 SGDLS, CDR2 YYNGEE. In DNA form, the CDR3 reads TGTGCCAGCAGCGTAGGGGAGAATGGCTACACCTTC. As protein: CASSVGENGYTF.

This clonotype was seen a few times. V and J are TRBV11-2 and TRBJ2-3; TRBD2 aligns across 8 bases. Per germline, CDR1 SGHAT and CDR2 FQNNGV. CDR3 length: 16 residues. Trimming removed 1 base from V and 2 bases from J; junction bases left unmatched: 5. CDR3 sequence: CASSLVSGDTTDTQYF. The CDR3 nucleotides are TGTGCCAGCAGCTTAGTTAGCGGGGACACCACAGATACGCAGTATTTT.

The rearrangement links TRBV4-1 to TRBJ2-7, with TRBD2 matching over 9 bases. Germline V gives CDR1 MGHRA, CDR2 YSYEKL. The CDR3 covers 16 residues. V was pared by 2 bases and J by 2 bases, with 7 bases of the junction left unmatched. The chain's CDR3 is CASSQQGRGGPYEQYF. CDR3 nucleotide sequence: TGCGCCAGCAGCCAACAAGGGCGGGGGGGTCCCTACGAGCAGTACTTC.

The V gene is TRBV2, the J gene TRBJ1-2; 7 bases fit TRBD1. V lost 6 bases and J lost 7; bases outside the gene matches: 8. The CDR3 runs 13 residues. In germline, CDR1 is SNHLY, CDR2 FYNNEI. In nucleotides, the CDR3 is TGTGCCAGCAGGGCCGGGACAGCCGTTGGCTACACCTTC. It is translated as CASRAGTAVGYTF.

The rearrangement uses TRBV20-1 and TRBJ2-5; TRBD2 might be the D (6 bases). The ends were cut back, 7 bases at V and 2 bases at J, with 11 bases in the middle. This CDR3 spans 12 amino acids. Germline-derived CDR1 and CDR2 are DFQATT and SNEGSKA (reference sequence). The CDR3 DNA reads as TGCAGTGTTGGGAGGCAGCAAGAGACCCAGTACTTC. It is translated as CSVGRQQETQYF.

This clonotype showed up just a few times. This chain joins TRBV2 and TRBJ1-6; D is possibly TRBD1 (5 bases). Trimming removed 9 bases at V and 10 bases at J, with 22 bases between. Germline-derived CDR1 and CDR2 are SNHLY and FYNNEI. The CDR3 totals 15 residues. CDR3 amino acids: CASAEQRGITSPLHF. CDR3 nucleotide sequence: TGTGCCAGTGCCGAACAAAGGGGTATAACGTCACCCCTCCACTTT.

This clonotype was counted a few times. The J gene is TRBJ2-1, the V gene TRBV10-3, with TRBD1 matching 8 bases. Germline V gene sequence: CDR1 ENHRY, CDR2 SYGVKD. After removal of 2 bases from V and 2 bases from J, the junction contained 2 bases not matched to a gene. The CDR3 sequence is 15 residues long. CDR3 protein: CAISEGQGPYNEQFF. The CDR3, as DNA: TGTGCCATCAGTGAGGGACAGGGTCCCTACAATGAGCAGTTCTTC.

The chain couples TRBV7-9 to TRBJ2-1; D might be TRBD1 or TRBD2, each matching 6 bases. From germline, CDR1 is SEHNR and CDR2 FQNEAQ (reference sequence). V lost 3 bases and J 10 bases, leaving 19 bases between the germline ends. The CDR3 consists of 15 residues. The CDR3 coding sequence is TGTGCCAGCAGCTTGGCGTCGTTGGGGGGCCAGGAGCAGTTCTTC. This codes for CASSLASLGGQEQFF.

This clonotype came up a few times. The chain's CDR3 is CSASEGNSYGYTF. In nucleotides, the CDR3 is TGCAGTGCTAGTGAGGGGAACTCCTATGGCTACACCTTC. This chain links TRBV20-1 with TRBJ1-2; D might be TRBD1 (5 bases). V lost 3 bases and J lost 4, with 12 bases in between. The germline V gene encodes CDR1 DFQATT and CDR2 SNEGSKA (reference sequence). This CDR3 spans 13 amino acids.

This clonotype was seen repeatedly, ten times or more. V gene TRBV7-3 combines with J gene TRBJ2-5, with 12 positions matching TRBD2. With 1 base clipped from V and 6 bases from J, the junction kept 12 bases outside the gene matches. The CDR3 runs 18 residues. CDR1 SGHTA and CDR2 FQGTGA come from the germline V gene. For the CDR3, the DNA is TGTGCCAGCAGCTTAAGGCCCCCGACTAGCGGGGGTGAAAAGACCCAGTACTTC. The encoded protein is CASSLRPPTSGGEKTQYF.

The chain uses TRBV29-1 and TRBJ1-1; D might be TRBD1 (5 bases). V lost 7 bases and J 1 base, leaving 13 bases between the germline ends. Germline V gene sequence: CDR1 SQVTM, CDR2 ANQGSEA. This CDR3 is built from 13 residues. The CDR3 DNA reads as TGCAGCGCCGAGGGACCCACGAACACTGAAGCTTTCTTT. This sequence encodes CSAEGPTNTEAFF. Full variable domain (outside the CDR3, taken from reference TRBV29-1 and TRBJ1-1): SAVISQKPSRDICQRGTSLTIQCQVDSQVTMMFWYRQQPGQSLTLIATANQGSEATYESGFVIDKFPISRPNLTFSTLTVSNMSPEDSSIYLCSAEGPTNTEAFFGQGTRLTVV.

This clonotype has only a few counts. A read error may explain this, as a much larger clone is one base away. CDR3 amino acids: CSVKLAGGLDEQYF. CDR3 bases: TGCAGCGTGAAACTAGCGGGAGGCTTGGATGAGCAGTACTTC. The genes are TRBV29-1 and TRBJ2-7; 12 nucleotides line up with TRBD2. The germline CDR1 and CDR2 sequences are SQVTM and ANQGSEA. After removal of 6 bases from V and 7 bases from J, the junction contained 10 bases not matched to a gene. This CDR3 is built from 14 residues.

This clonotype has at least ten counts. This sequence joins TRBV29-1 and TRBJ2-5; TRBD1 agrees at 7 bases. The CDR3 is 12 residues long. Per the germline V gene, CDR1 is SQVTM and CDR2 is ANQGSEA. Trimming took 8 bases from V and 5 from J; bases not matched to a gene: 8. The CDR3 DNA reads as TGCAGCACGAGACAGGGTCGGGAGACCCAGTACTTC. Its translation is CSTRQGRETQYF.

This clonotype has only a few counts. The chain links TRBV29-1 to TRBJ2-7, with D unclear. Trimming stripped 6 bases from V and 7 bases from J, with 19 bases between. CDR3 length equals 13 residues. Germline V lookup: CDR1 SQVTM, CDR2 ANQGSEA. The CDR3 bases are TGCAGCGTGGCCGAGGTTCTGGCGAATGAGCAGTACTTC. It specifies CSVAEVLANEQYF.

This sequence joins TRBV6-2 or TRBV6-3 and TRBJ2-1, with 10 bases matching TRBD1. The CDR3 spans 15 residues. Germline values: CDR1 MNHEY, CDR2 SVGEGT. The V gene end was trimmed by 5 bases and the J gene end by 7 bases; junction bases not matched to a gene: 8. The CDR3 nucleotides are TGTGCCAGCAGTCCGGACAGGGGGTTTGCAAATGAGCAGTTCTTC. It specifies CASSPDRGFANEQFF.

The table lists this clonotype with a few counts. The chain has TRBV6-5 and TRBJ2-7; no definite D call. The CDR3 has 14 amino acids. CDR1 and CDR2 from the germline V gene are MNHEY and SVGAGI. V was pared by 6 bases and J by 2 bases, with 14 bases between. The CDR3 sequence: CASRRLLGPYEQYF. CDR3 coding DNA: TGTGCCAGCAGACGCCTTTTAGGACCCTACGAGCAGTACTTC.

This clonotype was observed a few times. The V call is TRBV27, the J call TRBJ2-5; 10 nucleotides match TRBD2. V was pared by 5 bases and J by 4 bases, with 7 bases of the junction left unmatched. Germline CDR1 MNHEY, CDR2 SMNVEV (reference sequence). The CDR3 covers 15 residues. CDR3 coding DNA: TGTGCCAGCAGTCAGCGGGGGGGCCTAGGAGAGACCCAGTACTTC. It encodes CASSQRGGLGETQYF.

This chain connects TRBV27 to TRBJ1-5, with D perhaps matching TRBD1 (6 bases). The CDR3 totals 15 residues. V was pared by 6 bases and J by 7 bases, with 19 bases between. Per the germline V gene, CDR1 is MNHEY and CDR2 is SMNVEV (reference sequence). The CDR3 is CASSKGGPTYQPQHF. For the CDR3, the DNA is TGTGCCAGCAGCAAGGGGGGCCCCACGTACCAGCCCCAGCATTTT.

A note on this clonotype: An end of the junction differs from the germline gene, which may be a read error. The chain couples TRBV29-1 to TRBJ2-7; TRBD2 might be the D (6 bases). Looked up from germline, CDR1 is SQVTM and CDR2 is ANQGSEA. The CDR3 totals 13 residues. The CDR3 nucleotides are TGTAGCGCCGGGACTTCCCTGGTCTACGGGCAGTACTTC. Translating gives CSAGTSLVYGQYF.

This clonotype was counted many times. The CDR3 DNA follows: TGTGCCAGCAGCTCCTCAGTTAGGCCTGAGCAGTTCTTC. Protein: CASSSSVRPEQFF. The chain links TRBV7-2 to TRBJ2-1; D remains ambiguous. The V end was cut by 4 bases, the J end by 9 bases, with 13 bases between. Germline-derived CDR1 and CDR2 are SGHTA and FQGNSA. The CDR3 extends over 13 amino acids.

This clonotype was seen a handful of times. The chain couples TRBV6-5 to TRBJ1-6, with no clear D. There are 13 residues in the CDR3. Trimming took off 0 bases at V and 10 bases at J, with 7 bases between the two ends. Germline loops: CDR1 MNHEY, CDR2 SVGAGI. The CDR3 DNA follows: TGTGCCAGCAGTTACTCGATTGCGTCACCCCTCCACTTT. Translation: CASSYSIASPLHF.

This clonotype was observed a few times. This chain connects TRBV20-1 to TRBJ1-5; D is perhaps TRBD1 (5 bases). The germline gives CDR1 DFQATT, CDR2 SNEGSKA (reference sequence). The ends were cut back, 3 bases at V and 0 bases at J, with 18 bases in the middle. The length of the CDR3 is 17 residues. CDR3 protein: CSASPGTLLDSNQPQHF. CDR3 nucleotides: TGCAGTGCTAGCCCCGGGACGCTATTAGATAGCAATCAGCCCCAGCATTTT.

This clonotype was observed a single time. The chain joins TRBV2 to TRBJ2-1; D perhaps matches TRBD1 (5 bases). Gene TRBJ2-7 matches the end of the DNA better, so the J call may be wrong. The CDR3 has 15 amino acids. CDR1 and CDR2 (germline): SNHLY, FYNNEI. The CDR3 loop is CASIGPYRRGDEQYF. The CDR3 DNA is TGTGCCAGCATCGGCCCTTACAGGCGTGGGGATGAGCAGTACTTC.

This clonotype was counted at least ten times. The chain uses TRBV27 and TRBJ2-7, with a possible D match to TRBD1 (5 bases). The V end lost 4 bases, the J end lost 2 bases, and 12 bases lay between the germline ends. Per the germline V gene, CDR1 is MNHEY and CDR2 is SMNVEV (reference sequence). This CDR3 is built from 14 residues. DNA for the CDR3: TGTGCCAGCAGTTCTCAACAAGGGGCCTACGAGCAGTACTTC. Protein sequence: CASSSQQGAYEQYF.

The chain uses TRBV21-1 and TRBJ1-5; TRBD1, as called in the table, went unchecked against the DNA. TRBV21-1 corresponds to a pseudogene. CDR3 length: 18 amino acids. The CDR3 bases are TGTGCCAGCCGCTACCGGGACAGGCAATCAGCCCCGGGGCAGCCCCAGCATTTT. Amino acid sequence: CASRYRDRQSAPGQPQHF.